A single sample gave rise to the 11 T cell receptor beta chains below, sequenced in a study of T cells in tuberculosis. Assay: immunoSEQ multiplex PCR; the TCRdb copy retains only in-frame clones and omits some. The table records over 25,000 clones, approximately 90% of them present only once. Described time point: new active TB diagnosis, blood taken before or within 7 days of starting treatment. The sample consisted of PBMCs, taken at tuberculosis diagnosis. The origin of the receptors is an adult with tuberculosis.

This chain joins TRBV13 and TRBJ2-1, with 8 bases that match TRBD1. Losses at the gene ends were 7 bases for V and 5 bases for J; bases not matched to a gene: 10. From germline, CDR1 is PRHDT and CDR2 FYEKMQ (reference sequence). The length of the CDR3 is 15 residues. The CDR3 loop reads CASTIRQGSHNEQFF. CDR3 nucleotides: TGTGCCAGCACCATAAGACAGGGGTCTCACAATGAGCAGTTCTTC.

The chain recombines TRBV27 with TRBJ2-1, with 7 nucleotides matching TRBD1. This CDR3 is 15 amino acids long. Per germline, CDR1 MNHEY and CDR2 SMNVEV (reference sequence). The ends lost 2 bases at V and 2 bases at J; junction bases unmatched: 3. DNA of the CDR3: TGTGCCAGCAGTTTACCCGGGACAGCCTACAATGAGCAGTTCTTC. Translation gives CASSLPGTAYNEQFF.

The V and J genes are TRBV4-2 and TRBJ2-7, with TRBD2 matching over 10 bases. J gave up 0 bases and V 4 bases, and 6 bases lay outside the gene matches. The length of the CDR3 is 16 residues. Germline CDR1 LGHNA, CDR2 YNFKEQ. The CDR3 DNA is TGTGCCAGCAGCCGGGGACTAGCGCCAAGCTCCTACGAGCAGTACTTC. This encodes CASSRGLAPSSYEQYF.

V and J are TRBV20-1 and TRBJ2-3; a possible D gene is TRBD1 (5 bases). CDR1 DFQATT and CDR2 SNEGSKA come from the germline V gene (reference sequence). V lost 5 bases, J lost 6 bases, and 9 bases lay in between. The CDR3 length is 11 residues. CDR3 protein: CSAGPGDTQYF. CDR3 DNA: TGCAGTGCTGGGCCAGGGGATACGCAGTATTTT.

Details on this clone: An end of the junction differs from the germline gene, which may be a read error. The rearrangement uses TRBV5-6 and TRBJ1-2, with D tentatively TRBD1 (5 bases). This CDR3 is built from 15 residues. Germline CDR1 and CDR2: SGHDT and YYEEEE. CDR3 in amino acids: CASSLAGGRGYGYTF. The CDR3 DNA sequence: TGTGCCAGCAGTTTGGCGGGGGGGAGAGGCTATGGCTACACCTTC.

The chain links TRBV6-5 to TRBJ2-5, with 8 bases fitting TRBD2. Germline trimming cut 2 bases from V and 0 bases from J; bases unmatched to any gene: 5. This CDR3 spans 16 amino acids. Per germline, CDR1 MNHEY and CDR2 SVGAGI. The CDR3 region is CASSYQLAAYQETQYF. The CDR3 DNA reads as TGTGCCAGCAGTTACCAACTAGCGGCGTACCAAGAGACCCAGTACTTC.

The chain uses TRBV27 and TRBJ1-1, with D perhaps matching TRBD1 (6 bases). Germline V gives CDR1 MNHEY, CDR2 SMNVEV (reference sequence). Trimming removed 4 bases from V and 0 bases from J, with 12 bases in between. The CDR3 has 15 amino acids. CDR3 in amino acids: CASSSRTVLNTEAFF. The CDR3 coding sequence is TGTGCCAGCAGTTCCAGGACAGTCTTGAACACTGAAGCTTTCTTT.

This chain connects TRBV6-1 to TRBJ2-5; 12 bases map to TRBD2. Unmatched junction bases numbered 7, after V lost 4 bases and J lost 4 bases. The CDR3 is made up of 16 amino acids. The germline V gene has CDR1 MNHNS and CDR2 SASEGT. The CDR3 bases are TGTGCCAGCAGTGCGTGGCTAGCGGGAGGGCGAGAGACCCAGTACTTC. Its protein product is CASSAWLAGGRETQYF.

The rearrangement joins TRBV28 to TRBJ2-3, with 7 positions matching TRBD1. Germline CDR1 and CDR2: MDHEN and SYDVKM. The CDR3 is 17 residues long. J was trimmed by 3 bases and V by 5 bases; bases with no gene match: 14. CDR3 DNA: TGTGCCAGCAGTATCCCCAGGACAGGCTTCCGAACAGATACGCAGTATTTT. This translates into CASSIPRTGFRTDTQYF.

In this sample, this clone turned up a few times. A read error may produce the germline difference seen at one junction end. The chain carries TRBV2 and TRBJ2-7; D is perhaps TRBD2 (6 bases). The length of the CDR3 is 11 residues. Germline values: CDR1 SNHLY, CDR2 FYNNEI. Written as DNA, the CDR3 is TGTGCCAGCAGGGAACCCCGGGACTGGGGCTTC. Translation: CASREPRDWGF.

The CDR3 protein is CAWSVEGVYGYTF. The CDR3 bases are TGTGCCTGGAGTGTTGAGGGGGTCTATGGCTACACCTTC. The chain employs TRBV30 and TRBJ1-2; D perhaps matches TRBD1 (6 bases). Trimming took 0 bases from V and 4 from J, leaving 9 bases between them. The CDR3 totals 13 residues. Germline CDR1 reads GTSNPN; CDR2 reads SVGIG (reference sequence).